These 32 T cell receptor beta chains originate from one sample sequenced in a study of regulatory T cells in long-lasting Graves disease (dated by TCRdb to the early 2020s). What this sample's time point label stands for: persistent/refractory GD, antithyroid drugs over 5 years with positive TRAb. For both TCR sequencing and RNA sequencing, RNA was extracted from PBMCs using TRIzol. The library was obtained by multiplex PCR. The data were produced on an Illumina HiSeq 4000. CDR3 regions were amplified by Arm-PCR with iRepertoire HTBI primers to construct TCR beta libraries. TCRdb passed the public sequencing reads through fastp at Q25 and MiXCR, retaining productive beta sequences. CDR3 protein sequences are deduplicated, and each keeps its most common genes and DNA. This sample lists nearly 350,000 distinct CDR3 sequences; around a fifth were detected once. Jointly, the top ten make up just under 30% of the sample.

Specimen: peripheral blood mononuclear cells (PBMCs), collected when the disease was refractory, from a patient treated with antithyroid drugs. These TCRs come from a female donor with Graves disease.

In this sample, this clonotype turned up a few times. With a much larger clone just one base away, this may be a read error. The missing conserved phenylalanine or tryptophan at the end of this CDR3 makes a read error likely. The rearrangement uses TRBV30 and TRBJ1-4, with D possibly matching TRBD1 (5 bases). CDR3 length: 15 amino acids. Germline assignment: CDR1 GTSNPN and CDR2 SVGIG (reference sequence). The V end was cut by 1 base, the J end by 3 bases, with 12 bases between. CDR3 nucleotides: TGTGCCTGGAGTGCCCAGGGTTCGGCTAATGAAAAACTGTTTTCT. It yields the protein CAWSAQGSANEKLFS.

This clonotype was counted ten times or more. This chain connects TRBV12-3 or TRBV12-4 to TRBJ1-1; 7 bases are shared with TRBD1. J gave up 2 bases and V 4 bases, and 7 bases lay outside the gene matches. The CDR3 extends over 15 amino acids. CDR3 nucleotides: TGTGCCAGCAGTTCGACAGGGTCGGGAAACACTGAAGCTTTCTTT. Its translation is CASSSTGSGNTEAFF.

On this clonotype itself: The junction does not match germline at one end; this may be a read error. This chain joins TRBV3-1 and TRBJ2-1, with 10 bases matching TRBD2. The CDR3 has 15 residues. The germline V gene has CDR1 LGHDT and CDR2 YNNKEL (reference sequence). In nucleotides, the CDR3 is TGTGCCAGCAGACAAGGACTAGCGGACTACAATGAGCAGTTCTTC. Translation gives CASRQGLADYNEQFF.

V usage is TRBV19 and J usage is TRBJ1-1; a possible D gene is TRBD1 (6 bases). The V end was cut by 9 bases, the J end by 3 bases, with 29 bases between. The CDR3 is 18 amino acids. CDR1 and CDR2 from the germline V gene are LNHDA and SQIVND (reference sequence). The CDR3 spells CASTLPTGTGTRDTEAFF. CDR3 sequence (DNA): TGTGCCAGCACGCTACCGACAGGTACAGGGACGAGGGACACTGAAGCTTTCTTT. The whole variable domain, filled in from reference TRBV19 and TRBJ1-1, reads DGGITQSPKYLFRKEGQNVTLSCEQNLNHDAMYWYRQDPGQGLRLIYYSQIVNDFQKGDIAEGYSVSREKKESFPLTVTSAQKNPTAFYLCASTLPTGTGTRDTEAFFGQGTRLTVV.

The rearrangement joins TRBV15 to TRBJ1-5; possible D gene TRBD1, 6 bases. Between the trimmed V and J ends, which lost 1 base and 2 bases, there was a span of 9 bases. CDR1 is LNHNV, CDR2 YYDKDF, per germline (reference sequence). The CDR3 sequence is 15 residues long. CDR3 nucleotide sequence: TGTGCCACCAGCAGAGTACGGACAGGCAATCAGCCCCAGCATTTT. Its protein is CATSRVRTGNQPQHF.

This clonotype occurred many times. One end of the junction fails to match germline, which may point to a read error. The chain joins TRBV12-3 or TRBV12-4 to TRBJ2-7; D gene uncertain. The CDR3 has 13 amino acids. CDR3: CASSFSTASERYF. The CDR3 nucleotides are TGTGCCAGCAGTTTCTCAACAGCTTCCGAGCGGTACTTC.

A few counts support this clonotype. This chain joins TRBV4-1 and TRBJ1-5; D not resolved. CDR3 length: 17 amino acids. Germline values: CDR1 MGHRA, CDR2 YSYEKL. Trimming pared 0 bases from V and 1 base from J, leaving 13 bases between. CDR3 nucleotides: TGCGCCAGCAGCCAAGATCTGATCGGAGGAAGCAATCAGCCCCAGCATTTT. Translating gives CASSQDLIGGSNQPQHF.

This chain connects TRBV4-1 to TRBJ1-3; possibly TRBD1 for D (5 bases). V dropped 4 bases and J dropped 4 bases, with 20 bases sitting between them. The CDR3 contains 17 residues. In germline, CDR1 is MGHRA, CDR2 YSYEKL. The chain's CDR3 is CASSPGIGREKGNTIYF. The CDR3 region has the DNA TGCGCCAGCAGCCCCGGGATAGGCAGGGAAAAAGGAAACACCATATATTTT.

The V and J genes are TRBV24-1 and TRBJ2-7; unclear D gene. V dropped 0 bases and J dropped 0 bases, with 8 bases sitting between them. Germline V gene sequence: CDR1 KGHDR, CDR2 SFDVKD. This CDR3 has 15 amino acids. The CDR3 reads CATSDLYPISYEQYF. In nucleotides, the CDR3 is TGTGCCACCAGTGATTTGTACCCTATCTCCTACGAGCAGTACTTC.

This clonotype was found many times. The CDR3 nucleotides are TGTGCCAGCAGGGGGGAGAACACCGGGGAGCTGTTTTTT. It encodes CASRGENTGELFF. The rearrangement joins TRBV28 to TRBJ2-2; D tentatively fits TRBD1 or TRBD2 (5 bases each). Per germline, CDR1 MDHEN and CDR2 SYDVKM. The CDR3 length is 13 residues. Trimming took off 6 bases at V and 1 base at J, with 6 bases between the two ends.

This clonotype was counted only a few times. The chain combines TRBV3-1 with TRBJ2-4, with D perhaps TRBD2 (6 bases). CDR3 length: 14 residues. CDR1 LGHDT and CDR2 YNNKEL come from the germline V gene (reference sequence). The V and J ends lost 4 bases and 7 bases respectively, with 14 bases between them. CDR3 sequence: CASSLRGETNIQYF. CDR3 coding DNA: TGTGCCAGCAGCCTGCGGGGAGAGACGAACATTCAGTACTTC.

Many counts were recorded for this clonotype. This rearrangement joins TRBV28 to TRBJ1-1; D is possibly TRBD1 (5 bases). This CDR3 has 12 residues. Germline loops: CDR1 MDHEN, CDR2 SYDVKM. Trimming stripped 4 bases from V and 5 bases from J, with 8 bases between. DNA for the CDR3: TGTGCCAGCAGTTGGAGACAGACTGAAGCTTTCTTT. This gives the protein CASSWRQTEAFF.

This clonotype has a handful of counts. The chain has TRBV19 and TRBJ1-5; TRBD1 aligns across 8 bases. Germline V gene sequence: CDR1 LNHDA, CDR2 SQIVND (reference sequence). J gave up 11 bases and V 3 bases, and 18 bases lay outside the gene matches. The CDR3 extends over 17 amino acids. CDR3 sequence: CASSIDRGRSPFGTQHF. The CDR3 DNA is TGTGCCAGTAGTATCGACAGGGGACGGTCCCCTTTCGGGACCCAGCATTTT.

This clonotype was seen many times. The V gene is TRBV2, the J gene TRBJ1-5; D is possibly TRBD1 (6 bases). Trimming shortened V by 6 bases and J by 5 bases, and 14 bases separated the two germline ends. The CDR3 is 14 amino acids. The V gene's germline CDR1 is SNHLY and CDR2 FYNNEI. The CDR3 coding sequence is TGTGCCAGCAGCCCGCAGGGGTCGCATCAGCCCCAGCATTTT. The encoded protein is CASSPQGSHQPQHF. The variable domain in full, completed from reference TRBV2 and TRBJ1-5, reads EPEVTQTPSHQVTQMGQEVILRCVPISNHLYFYWYRQILGQKVEFLVSFYNNEISEKSEIFDDQFSVERPDGSNFTLKIRSTKLEDSAMYFCASSPQGSHQPQHFGDGTRLSIL.

This clonotype was seen repeatedly, ten times or more. The chain uses TRBV7-9 and TRBJ1-2; no clear D gene. V was cut by 6 bases and J by 5 bases, with 4 bases left in between. The CDR3 is made up of 10 amino acids. The germline V gene encodes CDR1 SEHNR and CDR2 FQNEAQ (reference sequence). The DNA for the CDR3 is TGTGCCAGCAGTGCTTATGGCTACACCTTC. This encodes CASSAYGYTF. Drawing the rest from reference TRBV7-9 and TRBJ1-2, the complete variable domain is DTGVSQNPRHKITKRGQNVTFRCDPISEHNRLYWYRQTLGQGPEFLTYFQNEAQLEKSRLLSDRFSAERPKGSFSTLEIQRTEQGDSAMYLCASSAYGYTFGSGTRLTVV.

About this clonotype: Given a much more abundant clone one base away, this may be a read error. This chain connects TRBV28 to TRBJ2-7; D might be TRBD1 (6 bases). Germline assignment: CDR1 MDHEN and CDR2 SYDVKM. Trimming removed 3 bases from V and 6 bases from J, with 18 bases in between. The CDR3 length is 15 residues. CDR3 sequence reads: CASSFAGHGGSEQYF. In DNA, the CDR3 is TGTGCCAGCAGTTTTGCAGGACATGGGGGCTCCGAGCAGTACTTC. The whole variable domain, remainder taken from reference TRBV28 and TRBJ2-7, is DVKVTQSSRYLVKRTGEKVFLECVQDMDHENMFWYRQDPGLGLRLIYFSYDVKMKEKGDIPEGYSVSREKKERFSLILESASTNQTSMYLCASSFAGHGGSEQYFGPGTRLTVT.

This clonotype was detected a few times. The rearrangement uses TRBV7-3 and TRBJ1-6; D is unclear. Germline CDR1 and CDR2: SGHTA and FQGTGA. V gave up 2 bases and J gave up 8 bases, with 13 bases separating them. This CDR3 comprises 15 residues. CDR3 sequence: CASSLLGKNHSPLHF. The CDR3 region has the DNA TGTGCCAGCAGCTTATTGGGGAAGAATCATTCACCCCTCCACTTT. The variable domain in full, with the rest retrieved from reference TRBV7-3 and TRBJ1-6, is GAGVSQTPSNKVTEKGKYVELRCDPISGHTALYWYRQSLGQGPEFLIYFQGTGAADDSGLPNDRFFAVRPEGSVSTLKIQRTERGDSAVYLCASSLLGKNHSPLHFGNGTRLTVT.

This clonotype was recorded a few times. Being one base from a much bigger clone, this may be a read error. The rearrangement links TRBV11-2 to TRBJ2-7, with 9 nucleotides matching TRBD2. The germline CDR1 and CDR2 sequences are SGHAT and FQNNGV. CDR3 length: 14 amino acids. The CDR3 loop reads CPSSQGLAGYEQYF. DNA of the CDR3: TGTCCCAGCAGCCAGGGACTAGCTGGGTACGAGCAGTACTTC. Variable domain in full (rest from reference TRBV11-2 and TRBJ2-7): EAGVAQSPRYKIIEKRQSVAFWCNPISGHATLYWYQQILGQGPKLLIQFQNNGVVDDSQLPKDRFSAERLKGVDSTLKIQPAKLEDSAVYLCPSSQGLAGYEQYFGPGTRLTVT.

This clonotype has just a few counts. V is TRBV11-2 and J is TRBJ2-7; tentative D call: TRBD1 (7 bases). CDR1 is SGHAT and CDR2 is FQNNGV in the germline V gene. The germline V and J ends were trimmed by 5 bases and 3 bases, with 14 bases remaining between them. There are 14 residues in the CDR3. CDR3 nucleotides: TGTGCCAGCAGCGCAGGGGGGAGAGGCTACGAGCAGTACTTC. Translation gives CASSAGGRGYEQYF.

This clonotype was counted ten times or more. The chain employs TRBV12-5 and TRBJ1-5, with TRBD1 matching 7 bases. J lost 0 bases, V lost 1 base, and 12 bases had no gene match. CDR3 length: 19 amino acids. CDR1 is LGHNT and CDR2 is FRNRAP in the germline V gene. DNA of the CDR3: TGTGCTAGTGGTTTGGGGGGGGGGCAGGGGGAACTTAGCAATCAGCCCCAGCATTTT. Translation: CASGLGGGQGELSNQPQHF. Drawing the rest from reference TRBV12-5 and TRBJ1-5, the complete variable domain is DARVTQTPRHKVTEMGQEVTMRCQPILGHNTVFWYRQTMMQGLELLAYFRNRAPLDDSGMPKDRFSAEMPDATLATLKIQPSEPRDSAVYFCASGLGGGQGELSNQPQHFGDGTRLSIL.

This clonotype was observed many times. The gene calls are TRBV29-1 and TRBJ2-7, with D unclear. This CDR3 has 12 residues. V shed 3 bases and J shed 6 bases, with 12 bases lying between them. Germline V gives CDR1 SQVTM, CDR2 ANQGSEA. This chain's CDR3 is CSVEGTPGEQYF. CDR3 coding DNA: TGCAGCGTTGAGGGCACGCCGGGCGAGCAGTACTTC.

This clonotype came up many times. The chain uses TRBV30 and TRBJ1-1, with no clear D. The CDR3 is 14 residues long. CDR1 and CDR2 from the germline V gene are GTSNPN and SVGIG (reference sequence). The V end was cut by 6 bases, the J end by 0 bases, with 14 bases between. As DNA, the CDR3 is TGTGCCTGTTACCTAAAGGGTTTGAACACTGAAGCTTTCTTT. Translation gives CACYLKGLNTEAFF.

J is TRBJ2-7 and V is TRBV18; 7 bases are shared with TRBD1. The CDR3 totals 15 residues. Losses at the gene ends were 4 bases for V and 3 bases for J; bases not matched to a gene: 9. Germline assignment: CDR1 KGHSH and CDR2 LQKENI. The CDR3 spells CASSQTGPRDYEQYF. Written as DNA, the CDR3 is TGTGCCAGCTCACAGACAGGGCCTAGGGACTACGAGCAGTACTTC.

At least ten counts were recorded for this clonotype. This chain links TRBV7-9 with TRBJ2-7, with TRBD2 matching 9 bases. The CDR3 runs 15 residues. V gave up 4 bases and J gave up 4 bases; unmatched junction bases: 8. Germline values: CDR1 SEHNR, CDR2 FQNEAQ (reference sequence). CDR3 nucleotide sequence: TGTGCCAGCAGCTATCCGACTAGCGGACGTTACGAGCAGTACTTC. This sequence encodes CASSYPTSGRYEQYF.

The rearrangement links TRBV4-2 to TRBJ2-7; 8 nucleotides align to TRBD2. Germline-derived CDR1 and CDR2 are LGHNA and YNFKEQ. After removal of 0 bases from V and 2 bases from J, the junction contained 6 bases not matched to a gene. CDR3 length equals 16 residues. CDR3 sequence reads: CASSQDIGGLAYEQYF. The CDR3, as DNA: TGTGCCAGCAGCCAAGATATTGGGGGACTAGCCTACGAGCAGTACTTC.

This clonotype was recorded a few times. V usage is TRBV7-9 and J usage is TRBJ2-2, with 10 bases aligning to TRBD1. Germline values: CDR1 SEHNR, CDR2 FQNEAQ (reference sequence). The CDR3 loop spans 17 amino acids. V shed 1 base, J shed 6 bases, and the junction held 8 bases outside the gene matches. In DNA, the CDR3 is TGTGCCAGCAGCTTAGGACCCCTGGGACAGGGGCCCGGGGAGCTGTTTTTT. Its protein is CASSLGPLGQGPGELFF.

A note on this clonotype: Lacking the conserved final phenylalanine or tryptophan, this CDR3 likely reflects a read error. The chain uses TRBV12-3 or TRBV12-4 and TRBJ1-1; TRBD1 is a possible D gene (5 bases). The V and J ends lost 6 bases and 5 bases respectively, with 19 bases between them. CDR3 length: 15 residues. In DNA, the CDR3 is TGTGCCAGCAGACCGACCCCGGGGGGACGTACTGAAGCTTTCTCT. It translates to CASRPTPGGRTEAFS.

A remark on this clonotype: One end of the junction fails to match germline, which may point to a read error. This chain links TRBV11-1 with TRBJ1-1, with a possible D match to TRBD1 (6 bases). There are 14 residues in the CDR3. Germline V gives CDR1 SGHAT, CDR2 FQDESV (reference sequence). The CDR3 loop is CASSQQGMNTEAFF. The CDR3 DNA follows: TGCGCCAGCAGCCAACAGGGTATGAACACTGAAGCTTTCTTT.

Ten or more counts support this clonotype. The V gene is TRBV12-3 or TRBV12-4, the J gene TRBJ1-1, with unresolved D. The germline V and J ends were trimmed by 2 bases and 4 bases, with 11 bases remaining between them. This CDR3 is built from 14 residues. The CDR3 sequence: CASSLSRSITEAFF. For the CDR3, the DNA is TGTGCCAGCAGTTTAAGCAGAAGTATCACTGAAGCTTTCTTT.

The CDR3 DNA is TGTGCCAGCAGTTACTCTCCCACAGGGTATAATTCACCCCTCCACTTT. Protein: CASSYSPTGYNSPLHF. The chain joins TRBV6-5 to TRBJ1-6, with TRBD1 as a possible D gene (6 bases). From germline, CDR1 is MNHEY and CDR2 SVGAGI. CDR3 length equals 16 residues. Trimming took off 0 bases at V and 4 bases at J, with 10 bases between the two ends.

This chain links TRBV28 with TRBJ2-1; D gene unclear. The CDR3 totals 13 residues. Germline loops: CDR1 MDHEN, CDR2 SYDVKM. The germline V and J ends were trimmed by 5 bases and 4 bases, with 9 bases remaining between them. The CDR3 DNA is TGTGCCAGCAGTCCCGTGACTTACAATGAGCAGTTCTTC. Translation: CASSPVTYNEQFF.

About this clonotype itself: The germline gene is not matched at one end of the junction; a read error may be the cause. The chain employs TRBV7-6 and TRBJ2-2; unclear D gene. Germline CDR1 and CDR2: SGHVS and FNYEAQ. The CDR3 is made up of 13 amino acids. CDR3 loop: CASSLSPTEELFF. In DNA, the CDR3 is TGTGCCAGCAGCTTGAGCCCGACCGAGGAGCTGTTTTTT. The variable domain in full, completed from reference TRBV7-6 and TRBJ2-2, reads GAGVSQSPRYKVTKRGQDVALRCDPISGHVSLYWYRQALGQGPEFLTYFNYEAQQDKSGLPNDRFSAERPEGSISTLTIQRTEQRDSAMYRCASSLSPTEELFFGEGSRLTVL.